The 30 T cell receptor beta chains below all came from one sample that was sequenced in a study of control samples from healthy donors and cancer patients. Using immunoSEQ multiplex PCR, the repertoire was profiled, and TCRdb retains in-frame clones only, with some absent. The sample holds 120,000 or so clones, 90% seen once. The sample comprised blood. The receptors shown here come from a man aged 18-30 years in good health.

CDR3 DNA sequence: TGCGCCAGCAGCCAAGATGTGGCAGGATATGAAAAACTGTTTTTT. Protein product: CASSQDVAGYEKLFF. The chain combines TRBV4-1 with TRBJ1-4, with no clear D. In germline, CDR1 is MGHRA, CDR2 YSYEKL. V was pared by 0 bases and J by 6 bases, with 11 bases between. CDR3 length: 15 amino acids.

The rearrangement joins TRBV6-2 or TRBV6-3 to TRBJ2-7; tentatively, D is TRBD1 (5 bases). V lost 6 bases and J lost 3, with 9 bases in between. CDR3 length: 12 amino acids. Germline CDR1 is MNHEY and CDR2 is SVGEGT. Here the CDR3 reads CASSSDSYEQYV. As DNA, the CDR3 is TGTGCCAGCAGCTCCGACAGCTACGAGCAGTACGTC.

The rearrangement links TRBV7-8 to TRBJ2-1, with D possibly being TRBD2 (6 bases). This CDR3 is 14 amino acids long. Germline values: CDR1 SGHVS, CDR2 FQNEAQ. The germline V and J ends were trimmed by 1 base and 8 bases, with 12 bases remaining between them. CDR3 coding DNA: TGTGCCAGCAGCTTAGGGTCTAGCGTATATGAGCAGTTCTTC. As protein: CASSLGSSVYEQFF.

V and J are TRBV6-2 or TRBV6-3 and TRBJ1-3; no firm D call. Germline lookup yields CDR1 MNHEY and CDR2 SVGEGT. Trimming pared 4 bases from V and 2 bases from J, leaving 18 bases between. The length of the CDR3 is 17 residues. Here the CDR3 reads CASSSTHGPGTGNTIYF. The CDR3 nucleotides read TGTGCCAGCAGTTCCACACATGGACCGGGAACTGGAAACACCATATATTTT.

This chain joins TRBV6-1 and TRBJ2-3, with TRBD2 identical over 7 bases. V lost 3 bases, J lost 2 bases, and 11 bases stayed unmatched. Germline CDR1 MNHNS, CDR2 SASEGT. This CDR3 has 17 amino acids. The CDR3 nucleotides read TGTGCCAGCAGTGAGTACCCCAATAGCGGGTACACAGATACGCAGTATTTT. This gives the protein CASSEYPNSGYTDTQYF.

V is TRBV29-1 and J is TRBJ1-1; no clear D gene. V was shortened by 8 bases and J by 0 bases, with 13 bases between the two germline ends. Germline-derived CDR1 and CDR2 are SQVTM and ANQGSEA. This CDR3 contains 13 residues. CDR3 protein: CSTTSKLNTEAFF. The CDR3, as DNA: TGCAGCACCACCTCGAAATTGAACACTGAAGCTTTCTTT.

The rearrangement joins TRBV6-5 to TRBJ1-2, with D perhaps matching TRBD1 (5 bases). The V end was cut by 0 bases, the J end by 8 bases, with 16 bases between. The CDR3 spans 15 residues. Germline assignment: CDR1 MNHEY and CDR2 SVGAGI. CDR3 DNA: TGTGCCAGCAGTTACTCCCGAGGGGCCCCAAAGGGCTACACCTTC. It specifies CASSYSRGAPKGYTF.

The CDR3 region has the DNA TGCGCCAGCAGCCAAGTAGATGGGGGAATGGACACCGGGGAGCTGTTTTTT. Amino acids: CASSQVDGGMDTGELFF. The chain has TRBV4-1 and TRBJ2-2, with D perhaps given as TRBD1 or TRBD2 (5 bases each). CDR3 length: 17 amino acids. The ends were cut back, 1 base at V and 3 bases at J, with 15 bases in the middle. In germline, CDR1 is MGHRA, CDR2 YSYEKL.

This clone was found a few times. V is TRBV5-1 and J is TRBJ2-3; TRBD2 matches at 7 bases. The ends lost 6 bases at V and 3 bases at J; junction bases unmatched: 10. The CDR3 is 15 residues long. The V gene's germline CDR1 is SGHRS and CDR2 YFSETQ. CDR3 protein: CASTLGGRRTDTQYF. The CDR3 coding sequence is TGCGCCAGCACCCTGGGGGGGAGAAGGACAGATACGCAGTATTTT. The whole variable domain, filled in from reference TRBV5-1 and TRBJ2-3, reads KAGVTQTPRYLIKTRGQQVTLSCSPISGHRSVSWYQQTPGQGLQFLFEYFSETQRNKGNFPGRFSGRQFSNSRSEMNVSTLELGDSALYLCASTLGGRRTDTQYFGPGTRLTVL.

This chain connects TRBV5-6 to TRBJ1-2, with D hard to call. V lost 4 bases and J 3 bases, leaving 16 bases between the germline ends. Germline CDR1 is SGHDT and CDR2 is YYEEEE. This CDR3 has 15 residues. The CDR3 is CASSPGRMGYYGYTF. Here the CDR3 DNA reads TGTGCCAGCAGCCCAGGACGCATGGGCTACTATGGCTACACCTTC.

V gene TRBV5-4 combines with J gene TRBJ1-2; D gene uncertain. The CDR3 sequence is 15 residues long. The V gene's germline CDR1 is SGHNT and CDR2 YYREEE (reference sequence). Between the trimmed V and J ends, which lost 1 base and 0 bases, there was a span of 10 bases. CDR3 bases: TGTGCCAGCAGCTTGATGAAAACCGCTAACTATGGCTACACCTTC. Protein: CASSLMKTANYGYTF.

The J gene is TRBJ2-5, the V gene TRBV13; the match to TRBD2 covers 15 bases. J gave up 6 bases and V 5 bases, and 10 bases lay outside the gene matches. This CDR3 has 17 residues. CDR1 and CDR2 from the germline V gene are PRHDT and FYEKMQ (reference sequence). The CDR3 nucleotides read TGTGCCAGCAGCCCCGCCAGGACTAGCGGGAGGGGTAAGACCCAGTACTTC. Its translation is CASSPARTSGRGKTQYF.

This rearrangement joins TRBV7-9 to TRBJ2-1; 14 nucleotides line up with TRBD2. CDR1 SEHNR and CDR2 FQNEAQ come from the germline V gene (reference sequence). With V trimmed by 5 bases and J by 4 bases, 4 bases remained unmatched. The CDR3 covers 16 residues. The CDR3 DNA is TGTGCCAGCAGCCCCCGACTAGCGGGAGGGTACAATGAGCAGTTCTTC. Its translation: CASSPRLAGGYNEQFF.

CDR3 coding DNA: TGTGCCTGCCGGGACCGAATCTACGAGCAGTACTTC. Amino acids: CACRDRIYEQYF. The chain joins TRBV30 to TRBJ2-7, with D perhaps given as TRBD1 or TRBD2 (5 bases each). CDR1 and CDR2 from the germline V gene are GTSNPN and SVGIG (reference sequence). V lost 6 bases and J lost 3, with 12 bases in between. There are 12 residues in the CDR3.

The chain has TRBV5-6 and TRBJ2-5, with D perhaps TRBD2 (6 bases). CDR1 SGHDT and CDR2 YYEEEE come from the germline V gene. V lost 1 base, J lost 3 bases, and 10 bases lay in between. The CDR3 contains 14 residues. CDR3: CASSLTGEEETQYF. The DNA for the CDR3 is TGTGCCAGCAGCTTGACGGGGGAGGAAGAGACCCAGTACTTC.

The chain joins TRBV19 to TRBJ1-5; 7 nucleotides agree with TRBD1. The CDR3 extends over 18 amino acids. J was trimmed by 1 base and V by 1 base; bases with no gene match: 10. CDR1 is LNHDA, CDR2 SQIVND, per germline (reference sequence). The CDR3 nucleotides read TGTGCCAGTAGTATAGCGAAAACCGGGACAGTCAGCAATCAGCCCCAGCATTTT. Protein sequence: CASSIAKTGTVSNQPQHF.

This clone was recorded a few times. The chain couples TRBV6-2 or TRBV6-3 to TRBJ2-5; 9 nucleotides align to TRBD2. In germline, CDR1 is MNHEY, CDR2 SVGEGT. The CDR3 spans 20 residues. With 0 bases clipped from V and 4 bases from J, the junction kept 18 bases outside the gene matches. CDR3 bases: TGTGCCAGCAGTTACTCGATAAGGTGGCTAGCGGGATCTGCGTCAGAGACCCAGTACTTC. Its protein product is CASSYSIRWLAGSASETQYF.

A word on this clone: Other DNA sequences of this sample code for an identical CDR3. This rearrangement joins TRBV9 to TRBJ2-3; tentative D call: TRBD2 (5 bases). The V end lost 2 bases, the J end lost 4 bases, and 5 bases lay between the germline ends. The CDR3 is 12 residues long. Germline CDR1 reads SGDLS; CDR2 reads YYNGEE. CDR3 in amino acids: CASSVSADTQYF. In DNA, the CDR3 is TGTGCCAGCAGCGTTAGCGCAGATACGCAGTATTTT.

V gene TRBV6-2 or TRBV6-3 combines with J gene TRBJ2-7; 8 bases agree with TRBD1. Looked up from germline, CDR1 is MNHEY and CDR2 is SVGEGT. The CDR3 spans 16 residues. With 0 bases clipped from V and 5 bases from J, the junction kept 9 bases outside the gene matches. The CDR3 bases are TGTGCCAGCAGTTACTCGATTGCAGGGGGCTCGGACGAGCAGTACGTC. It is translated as CASSYSIAGGSDEQYV.

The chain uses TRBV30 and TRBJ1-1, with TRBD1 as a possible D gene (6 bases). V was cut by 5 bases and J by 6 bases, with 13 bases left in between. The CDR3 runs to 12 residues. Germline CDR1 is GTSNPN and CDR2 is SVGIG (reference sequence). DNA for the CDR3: TGTGCCTGGTCCCTGGGGGGCTCTGAAGCTTTCTTT. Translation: CAWSLGGSEAFF.

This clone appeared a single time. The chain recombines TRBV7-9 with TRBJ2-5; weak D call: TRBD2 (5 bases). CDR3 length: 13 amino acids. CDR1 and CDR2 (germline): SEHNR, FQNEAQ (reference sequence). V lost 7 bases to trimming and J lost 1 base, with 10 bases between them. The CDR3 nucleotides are TGTGCCAGCACCCCGGCGGGCCAAGAGACCCAGTACTTC. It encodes CASTPAGQETQYF. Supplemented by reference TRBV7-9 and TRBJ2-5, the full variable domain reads DTGVSQNPRHKITKRGQNVTFRCDPISEHNRLYWYRQTLGQGPEFLTYFQNEAQLEKSRLLSDRFSAERPKGSFSTLEIQRTEQGDSAMYLCASTPAGQETQYFGPGTRLLVL.

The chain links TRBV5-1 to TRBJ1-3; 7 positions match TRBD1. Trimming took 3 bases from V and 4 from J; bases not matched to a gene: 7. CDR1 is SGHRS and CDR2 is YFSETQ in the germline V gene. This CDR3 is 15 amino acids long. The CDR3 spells CASSSNRGLGNTIYF. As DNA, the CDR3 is TGCGCCAGCAGCTCAAACAGGGGTCTGGGAAACACCATATATTTT.

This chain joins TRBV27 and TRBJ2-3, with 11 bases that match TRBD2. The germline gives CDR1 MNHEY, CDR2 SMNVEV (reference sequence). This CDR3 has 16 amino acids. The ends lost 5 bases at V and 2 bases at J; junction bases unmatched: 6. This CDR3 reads CASSQHSGRVTDTQYF. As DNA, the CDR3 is TGTGCCAGCAGTCAACATAGCGGGAGGGTCACAGATACGCAGTATTTT.

CDR3 loop: CASNMGANEKLFF. The DNA for the CDR3 is TGCGCCAGCAATATGGGGGCCAATGAAAAACTGTTTTTT. V and J are TRBV10-2 and TRBJ1-4; D possibly corresponds to TRBD1 (6 bases). The CDR3 consists of 13 residues. Germline V gene lookup returns CDR1 WSHSY and CDR2 SAAADI. Between the trimmed V and J ends, which lost 7 bases and 5 bases, there was a span of 11 bases.

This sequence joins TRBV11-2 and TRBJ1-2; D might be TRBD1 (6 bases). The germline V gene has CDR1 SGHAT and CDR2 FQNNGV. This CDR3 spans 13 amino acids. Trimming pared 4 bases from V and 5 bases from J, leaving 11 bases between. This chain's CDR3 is CASSSSDRYGYTF. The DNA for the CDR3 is TGTGCCAGCAGCTCCTCGGACAGATATGGCTACACCTTC.

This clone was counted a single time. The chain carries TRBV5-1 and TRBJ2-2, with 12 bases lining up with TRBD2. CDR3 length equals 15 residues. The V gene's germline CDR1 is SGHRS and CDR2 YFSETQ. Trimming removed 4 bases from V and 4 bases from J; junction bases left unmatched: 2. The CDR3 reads CASSPTSGSTGELFF. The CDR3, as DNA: TGCGCCAGCAGCCCGACTAGCGGGAGCACCGGGGAGCTGTTTTTT.

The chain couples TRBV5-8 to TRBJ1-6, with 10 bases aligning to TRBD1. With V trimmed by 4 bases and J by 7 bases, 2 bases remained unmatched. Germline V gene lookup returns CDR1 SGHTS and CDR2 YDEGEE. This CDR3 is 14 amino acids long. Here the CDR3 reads CASSQDRGNSPLHF. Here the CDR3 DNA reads TGTGCCAGCAGCCAGGACAGGGGGAATTCACCCCTCCACTTT.

CDR3 nucleotides: TGTGCCAGCAGCTCCGACTACGCTAGCACAGATACGCAGTATTTT. It is translated as CASSSDYASTDTQYF. The chain is built from TRBV7-3 and TRBJ2-3, with D possibly TRBD2 on 5 matching bases. In germline, CDR1 is SGHTA, CDR2 FQGTGA. Trimming left V 4 bases short and J 0 bases short, with 11 bases between. This CDR3 contains 15 residues.

The CDR3, as DNA: TGTGCCAGTAGTATCCGAGTTCAGGGGGGCACTGAAGCTTTCTTT. Translated, it gives CASSIRVQGGTEAFF. The genes are TRBV19 and TRBJ1-1; 7 bases are shared with TRBD1. The CDR3 has 15 amino acids. Germline loops: CDR1 LNHDA, CDR2 SQIVND (reference sequence). V gave up 3 bases and J gave up 4 bases; unmatched junction bases: 8.

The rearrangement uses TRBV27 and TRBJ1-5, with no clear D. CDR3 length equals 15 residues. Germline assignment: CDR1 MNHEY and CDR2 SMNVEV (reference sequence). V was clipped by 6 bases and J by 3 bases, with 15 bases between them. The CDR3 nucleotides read TGTGCCAGCAGCTCTGACCGATACTACAATCAGCCCCAGCATTTT. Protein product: CASSSDRYYNQPQHF.